This T cell receptor (beta chain) was sequenced during a study of tumor-infiltrating lymphocytes in oesophageal squamous cell carcinoma. TCRdb ran MiXCR on the PCR reads and lists one entry per CDR3 protein. The top ten clones hold around two fifths of a sample with nearly 20,000 distinct CDR3 sequences, around 41% of them seen once. Trimming took 6 bases from V and 3 from J, leaving 8 bases between them. CDR1 is SGHNT and CDR2 is YENEEA in the germline V gene. This CDR3 is 12 amino acids long. The TCR sequence derives from a male donor with esophageal squamous cell carcinoma. The chain employs TRBV11-3 and TRBJ2-5; no clear D. The specimen sequenced was esophageal tumor tissue. The CDR3 protein is CASSREEETQYF. Here the CDR3 DNA reads TGTGCCAGCAGTCGCGAGGAAGAGACCCAGTACTTC.